This is a list of T cell receptor beta chains from one sample in a study of blood T cell repertoires in COVID-19. Libraries were prepared by immunoSEQ multiplex PCR; TCRdb keeps only in-frame clonotypes and omits some of them. The sample consists of about 240,000 clones, approximately 78% of them appearing once. The sample taken for sequencing was peripheral blood. The receptors here all came from a woman aged 55-75 years with active or convalescent COVID-19. CDR3s include the opening cysteine and the closing phenylalanine or tryptophan. A D gene is named only where the DNA matches it firmly. Clone size, where shown, is once, few, many, or a class for clones that have expanded.

d_call	v_call	j_call	clone_size	cdr3_nt	cdr3_aa
-	TRBV7-8	TRBJ2-2	few	TGTGCCAGCAGCTTAGTGGCCCGCGGGGACACCGGGGAGCTGTTTTTT	CASSLVARGDTGELFF
TRBD2	TRBV6-6	TRBJ2-3	once	TGTGCCAGCAGTTACCGGGGGGGAGGGGCAGATACGCAGTATTTT	CASSYRGGGADTQYF
TRBD1	TRBV6-5	TRBJ1-2	-	TGTGCCATAACCCGGGACAGGCGCGCCTATGGCTACACCTTC	CAITRDRRAYGYTF
-	TRBV18	TRBJ1-1	-	TGTGCCAGCTCACGCGACCGGGACAAAACTGAAGCTTTCTTT	CASSRDRDKTEAFF
-	TRBV4-2	TRBJ1-1	-	TGTGCCAGCAGCCAAGCTAACACTGAAGCTTTCTTT	CASSQANTEAFF
-	TRBV9	TRBJ1-2	-	TGTGCCAGCAGCGTAGGCCCCGGACTAATAGCCGAACTATGGCTTAGGTATGGCTACACCTTC	CASSVGPGLIAELWLRYGYTF
-	TRBV11-2	TRBJ1-5	-	TGTGCCAGCAGCTTAGATTTGGGGAGGGAGCCCCAGCATTTT	CASSLDLGREPQHF
-	TRBV3-1/TRBV3-2	TRBJ2-2	-	TGTGCCAGCAGCCAGCAGGCCGACCTGAACACCGGGGAGCTGTTTTTT	CASSQQADLNTGELFF
-	TRBV12-3/TRBV12-4	TRBJ1-1	-	TGTGCCAGCAGTTTCCCAGGGACTGAAGCTTTCTTT	CASSFPGTEAFF
-	TRBV7-6	TRBJ1-1	-	TGTGCCAGCAGCTTAATTCCAATGAACACTGAAGCTTTCTTT	CASSLIPMNTEAFF
TRBD2	TRBV27	TRBJ2-1	-	TGTGCCAGCAGTCCTGGGACTAGCGGGCAGTTCTTC	CASSPGTSGQFF
-	TRBV10-3	TRBJ1-3	-	TGTGCCATCAGAGAGGGGGGGGGAAACACCATATATTTT	CAIREGGGNTIYF
TRBD2	TRBV6-6	TRBJ2-2	-	TGTGCCAGCAGTCATCCGGGGGGTACAGGAGCGAACACCGGGGAGCTGTTTTTT	CASSHPGGTGANTGELFF
-	TRBV21-1	TRBJ2-4	-	TGTGCCAGCGGCCGACTAGCGGGGGCCCTAAACATTCAGTACTTC	CASGRLAGALNIQYF
TRBD2	TRBV6-5	TRBJ2-3	-	TGTGCCAGCAGGCCGGGCGGGGGTTCGGATACGCAGTATTTT	CASRPGGGSDTQYF
-	TRBV3-1/TRBV3-2	TRBJ1-2	few	TGTGCCAGCAGCCAAGAATACGGTGTCGGCTACACCTTC	CASSQEYGVGYTF
-	TRBV30	TRBJ2-6	-	TGTGCCGGGAGCCGGGGGACCAACGTCCTGACTTTC	CAGSRGTNVLTF
TRBD2	TRBV10-1	TRBJ2-5	-	TGCGCCAGCAGTACCGGCTCTAGCGGGGGACAAGAGACCCAGTACTTC	CASSTGSSGGQETQYF
TRBD1	TRBV6-2/TRBV6-3	TRBJ1-3	-	TGTGCCAGCAGTTATCGCCGACAGGGGGCGGACACCATATATTTT	CASSYRRQGADTIYF
-	TRBV6-5	TRBJ2-5	-	TGTGCCAGCAGCATGGAGAGGTTCACGGAGACCCAGTACTTC	CASSMERFTETQYF
TRBD2	TRBV13	TRBJ2-2	-	TGTGCCAGCAGCCGAGCTTCCCCTAGCGGGGCCGGGGAGCTGTTTTTT	CASSRASPSGAGELFF
-	TRBV7-8	TRBJ1-4	few	TGTGCCAGCAGCTTCACTCGCAGGGGACGCTCAAGCGAAAAACTGTTTTTT	CASSFTRRGRSSEKLFF
-	TRBV5-1	TRBJ2-7	-	TGCGCCAGCAGCCCGGGACTGGGGGGCTACGAGCAGTACTTC	CASSPGLGGYEQYF
TRBD2	TRBV7-2	TRBJ2-1	-	TGTGCCAGCAGCTTGATGGCGGGGGGGCCAAATGAGCAGTTCTTC	CASSLMAGGPNEQFF
-	TRBV19	TRBJ1-5	-	TGTGCCAGTAGTGATAGGGACACCCATCAGCCCCAGCATTTT	CASSDRDTHQPQHF
TRBD1	TRBV7-8	TRBJ1-2	-	TGTGCCAGCAGCTGGGGACAGGGGAGTGGCTACACCTTC	CASSWGQGSGYTF
-	TRBV29-1	TRBJ2-2	-	TGCAGCGTTGTAATGCAGGGAACGAACACCGGGGAGCTGTTTTTT	CSVVMQGTNTGELFF
TRBD1	TRBV7-3	TRBJ2-3	-	TGTGCCAGCAGTTCTACGGGACAGACAATAGATACGCAGTATTTT	CASSSTGQTIDTQYF
-	TRBV6-2/TRBV6-3	TRBJ1-2	few	TGTGCCAGCAGTTACTCGTGGGCAGACTATGGCTACACCTTC	CASSYSWADYGYTF
-	TRBV2	TRBJ2-7	-	TGTGCCAGCAGTTTACAGGCGCGGCAGTACTTC	CASSLQARQYF
-	TRBV27	TRBJ1-6	-	TGTGCCAGCAGAAGAGACGCGGGGGAGGGCAATTCACCCCTCCACTTT	CASRRDAGEGNSPLHF
TRBD2	TRBV7-9	TRBJ2-1	-	TGTGCCAGCAGCTTTCGACTAGCGGGGCCCAATGAGCAGTTCTTC	CASSFRLAGPNEQFF
TRBD1	TRBV18	TRBJ2-1	-	TGTGCCAGCTCACCACCTCTCGGGACAGGGGGCAATGAGCAGTTCTTC	CASSPPLGTGGNEQFF
TRBD1	TRBV24-1	TRBJ2-2	-	TGTGCCACCAGTGACCCCGGGACAGGGGGGACCGGGGAGCTGTTTTTT	CATSDPGTGGTGELFF
-	TRBV6-5	TRBJ1-2	-	TGTGCCAGCAGATTGGGGCGAGGACAAATCTATGGCTACACCTTC	CASRLGRGQIYGYTF
-	TRBV10-3	TRBJ1-1	-	TGTGCCATCAGGCAGGGTAGCGAAGCTTTCTTT	CAIRQGSEAFF
-	TRBV5-5	TRBJ1-3	-	TGTGCCAGCAGCCCAACCCAGTCATCTGGAAACACCATATATTTT	CASSPTQSSGNTIYF
-	TRBV7-2	TRBJ2-7	few	TGTGCCAGCAGCTTAGTGCTGGGCCACGAGCAGTACTTC	CASSLVLGHEQYF
-	TRBV29-1	TRBJ1-1	few	TGCAGCGTTGTGGCCAATCAAGTGAACACTGAAGCTTTCTTT	CSVVANQVNTEAFF
TRBD2	TRBV5-1	TRBJ2-7	many	TGCGCCAGCAGCGTAGCGGGGGCATCCTACGAGCAGTACTTC	CASSVAGASYEQYF
-	TRBV30	TRBJ2-5	-	TGTGCCTGGAGTGGGGCAGGAGAGACCCAGTACTTC	CAWSGAGETQYF
TRBD1	TRBV7-3	TRBJ1-3	-	TGTGCCAGCAGCGGAACAGGGGCCTCTGGAAACACCATATATTTT	CASSGTGASGNTIYF
TRBD2	TRBV10-2	TRBJ2-2	-	TGCGCCAGCAGTGGACCGGGACTAGCGGGGGGTCCCACCGGGGAGCTGTTTTTT	CASSGPGLAGGPTGELFF
-	TRBV10-1	TRBJ1-1	few	TGCGCCAGCAGTGATAGTGGGAGGAGAGCTTTCTTT	CASSDSGRRAFF
-	TRBV19	TRBJ2-5	-	TGTGCCAGTAATGATCAAGGACTCCAAGAGACCCAGTACTTC	CASNDQGLQETQYF
-	TRBV3-1/TRBV3-2	TRBJ2-2	-	TGTGCCAGCAGCCAACCTCGTTCTCTTTCAGCCGGGGAGCTGTTTTTT	CASSQPRSLSAGELFF
-	TRBV7-2	TRBJ1-5	-	TGTGCCAGCAGCTTAGGCCCGGGCAATCAGCCCCAGCATTTT	CASSLGPGNQPQHF
-	TRBV6-4	TRBJ1-2	few	TGTGCCACCAGCACAACAAGCGATATGGGTGGCTACACCTTC	CATSTTSDMGGYTF